A single sample is the source of the 12 T cell receptor beta chains below, sequenced in a study of early T cells in non-severe SARS-CoV-2 infection. Via MiXCR, TCRdb re-called the 5' RACE reads, giving one row per CDR3 protein. The table has some 88,000 distinct CDR3 sequences, around 17% seen once. The input for sequencing was whole blood, taken at baseline. The source of these receptors is an adult who was a healthcare worker with PCR-confirmed SARS-CoV-2 infection or an uninfected control (not recorded which).

Here the CDR3 DNA reads TGTGCCATCAGTGAGTCGCAGCGGGGGGCCTACGAGCAGTACTTC. Its protein product is CAISESQRGAYEQYF. V usage is TRBV10-3 and J usage is TRBJ2-7; 9 bases fit TRBD2. With 0 bases clipped from V and 2 bases from J, the junction kept 2 bases outside the gene matches. There are 15 residues in the CDR3. CDR1 and CDR2 (germline): ENHRY, SYGVKD.

This clonotype was seen at least ten times. The gene calls are TRBV20-1 and TRBJ2-3, with D unresolved. The CDR3 runs 14 residues. Germline V gene sequence: CDR1 DFQATT, CDR2 SNEGSKA (reference sequence). V lost 2 bases to trimming and J lost 1 base, with 10 bases between them. The DNA for the CDR3 is TGCAGTGCTAGAAGCCTTAGGGGCACAGATACGCAGTATTTT. Its translation is CSARSLRGTDTQYF.

The gene calls are TRBV20-1 and TRBJ1-5, with TRBD1 identical over 7 bases. CDR1 and CDR2 from the germline V gene are DFQATT and SNEGSKA (reference sequence). J lost 0 bases, V lost 6 bases, and 5 bases had no gene match. This CDR3 region has 14 residues. CDR3 DNA sequence: TGCAGTGCGCAGACAGGGTCTAGCAATCAGCCCCAGCATTTT. This translates into CSAQTGSSNQPQHF.

In this sample, this clonotype turned up a few times. Written as DNA, the CDR3 is TGTGCCTGGACTCTCGGGAGGGGGGTTAATGAGCAGTTCTTC. Its protein is CAWTLGRGVNEQFF. This rearrangement joins TRBV30 to TRBJ2-1; TRBD2 matches at 8 bases. This CDR3 is built from 14 residues. Trimming cost V 4 bases and J 7 bases; bases outside gene matches: 9. The germline gives CDR1 GTSNPN, CDR2 SVGIG (reference sequence).

The table lists this clonotype with many counts. This chain connects TRBV12-3 or TRBV12-4 to TRBJ2-1; D is uncertain. Trimming took 6 bases from V and 2 from J, leaving 11 bases between them. CDR3 length: 14 amino acids. CDR3 protein: CASRTAETYNEQFF. DNA for the CDR3: TGTGCCAGCAGGACGGCGGAAACCTACAATGAGCAGTTCTTC.

This chain joins TRBV7-9 and TRBJ2-3; possibly TRBD2 for D (6 bases). V gave up 5 bases and J gave up 0 bases, with 12 bases separating them. Germline V gene sequence: CDR1 SEHNR, CDR2 FQNEAQ (reference sequence). The CDR3 contains 15 residues. CDR3 amino acids: CASSDRDFSTDTQYF. CDR3 sequence (DNA): TGTGCCAGCAGCGATCGGGACTTTAGCACAGATACGCAGTATTTT.

The chain carries TRBV7-9 and TRBJ2-7; tentatively, D is TRBD1 (5 bases). V lost 4 bases, J lost 3 bases, and 16 bases lay in between. CDR3 length equals 15 residues. Germline V gene sequence: CDR1 SEHNR, CDR2 FQNEAQ (reference sequence). The CDR3 loop is CASSSVTDFGYEQYF. The CDR3 DNA is TGTGCCAGCAGCTCCGTGACAGATTTTGGCTACGAGCAGTACTTC.

This clonotype was found many times. The V call is TRBV5-1, the J call TRBJ2-5, with 14 bases fitting TRBD2. Germline CDR1 and CDR2: SGHRS and YFSETQ. Unmatched junction bases numbered 11, after V lost 3 bases and J lost 4 bases. CDR3 length: 18 amino acids. For the CDR3, the DNA is TGCGCCAGCAGCTGGGGGACTAGCGGGAGAAACCTTGGAGAGACCCAGTACTTC. Amino acid sequence: CASSWGTSGRNLGETQYF.

This clonotype occurred a few times. This rearrangement joins TRBV28 to TRBJ2-2; D uncertain. The CDR3 extends over 16 amino acids. With 5 bases removed from V and 0 bases from J, the gap between germline ends came to 13 bases. Germline V gene data show CDR1 as MDHEN and CDR2 as SYDVKM. The CDR3 DNA follows: TGTGCCAGCAGTGATCAGAGACCCGCGAACACCGGGGAGCTGTTTTTT. Translating it yields CASSDQRPANTGELFF. The full variable domain, rest sourced from reference TRBV28 and TRBJ2-2, is DVKVTQSSRYLVKRTGEKVFLECVQDMDHENMFWYRQDPGLGLRLIYFSYDVKMKEKGDIPEGYSVSREKKERFSLILESASTNQTSMYLCASSDQRPANTGELFFGEGSRLTVL.

The rearrangement links TRBV4-1 to TRBJ2-1; D might be TRBD1 (6 bases). Germline assignment: CDR1 MGHRA and CDR2 YSYEKL. The ends were cut back, 0 bases at V and 12 bases at J, with 12 bases in the middle. The CDR3 spans 13 residues. This CDR3 reads CASSQDRDTGQFF. In DNA form, the CDR3 reads TGCGCCAGCAGCCAAGATCGGGACACAGGGCAGTTCTTC.

This clonotype was detected a few times. The chain combines TRBV14 with TRBJ1-3; no clear D gene. V was shortened by 7 bases and J by 10 bases, with 17 bases between the two germline ends. This CDR3 spans 13 amino acids. The germline V gene encodes CDR1 SGHDN and CDR2 FVKESK. The CDR3 reads CASMEHFGRTIYF. The CDR3 DNA follows: TGTGCCAGCATGGAGCATTTCGGTAGGACCATATATTTT.

In its sample, this clonotype was seen many times. The genes are TRBV20-1 and TRBJ1-1; D might be TRBD1 (6 bases). V was clipped by 1 base and J by 0 bases, with 9 bases between them. This CDR3 is built from 14 residues. Germline V gene sequence: CDR1 DFQATT, CDR2 SNEGSKA (reference sequence). CDR3: CSARVGQMNTEAFF. In DNA form, the CDR3 reads TGCAGTGCTAGAGTAGGACAGATGAACACTGAAGCTTTCTTT.